This T cell receptor beta chain was captured by sequencing in a study of PD-1 blockade in classical Hodgkin lymphoma. Study results and limitations: CD4+ TCR diversity, unlike CD8+, rose significantly by C4D1.

This clone was observed a handful of times. Its antigen is not identified. Autologous stem cell transplantation was followed by relapse in every patient, and brentuximab vedotin exposure varied. Sequenced by immunoSEQ multiplex PCR; TCRdb stores in-frame clones only, minus some. Of tens of thousands of clones listed, 60% to 85% are singletons. Germline V gene sequence: CDR1 PRHDT, CDR2 FYEKMQ (reference sequence). V shed 7 bases and J shed 1 base, with 13 bases lying between them. CDR3 length: 14 residues. This sequence joins TRBV13 and TRBJ1-1; the D gene is possibly TRBD1 (6 bases). The material sequenced was peripheral blood mononuclear cells (PBMCs), taken before the second cycle of nivolumab. This receptor was taken from a human donor with classical Hodgkin lymphoma. Here the CDR3 DNA reads TGTGCCAGCACCTTTTCAGGGGCGAACACTGAAGCTTTCTTT. Protein: CASTFSGANTEAFF.